This record concerns one T cell receptor (beta chain) sequence. Authors' processing steps: The assay estimated nucleated cells by amplifying reference gene primers. TCRdb keeps only in-frame clones here, not all; method: immunoSEQ multiplex PCR. V, J and clone size reflect that table, while D and trimming were determined from the DNA. The sample comprises fewer than 200,000 clones, roughly 87% of which are singletons, and approximately 4.1% rests with the top ten. The sample comes from a study of blood T cell repertoires in COVID-19. Study-wide background: The United States, Italy and Spain supplied acute and convalescent COVID-19 samples. Sample material is recorded as cDNA or gDNA derived from T cells, B-cell-depleted T cells, or PBMCs.

Germline values: CDR1 LGHNT, CDR2 FRNRAP. The CDR3 extends over 15 amino acids. The V and J ends lost 6 bases and 4 bases respectively, with 18 bases between them. This clonotype was sampled from a woman in her fifties or sixties who had recovered from COVID-19. Sequencing was performed on peripheral blood. The chain joins TRBV12-5 to TRBJ1-2; tentatively, D is TRBD1 (6 bases). CDR3 sequence (DNA): TGTGCTAGTGGGTCCCCGGAACAGGGTATCTATGGCTACACCTTC. Translated, it gives CASGSPEQGIYGYTF.